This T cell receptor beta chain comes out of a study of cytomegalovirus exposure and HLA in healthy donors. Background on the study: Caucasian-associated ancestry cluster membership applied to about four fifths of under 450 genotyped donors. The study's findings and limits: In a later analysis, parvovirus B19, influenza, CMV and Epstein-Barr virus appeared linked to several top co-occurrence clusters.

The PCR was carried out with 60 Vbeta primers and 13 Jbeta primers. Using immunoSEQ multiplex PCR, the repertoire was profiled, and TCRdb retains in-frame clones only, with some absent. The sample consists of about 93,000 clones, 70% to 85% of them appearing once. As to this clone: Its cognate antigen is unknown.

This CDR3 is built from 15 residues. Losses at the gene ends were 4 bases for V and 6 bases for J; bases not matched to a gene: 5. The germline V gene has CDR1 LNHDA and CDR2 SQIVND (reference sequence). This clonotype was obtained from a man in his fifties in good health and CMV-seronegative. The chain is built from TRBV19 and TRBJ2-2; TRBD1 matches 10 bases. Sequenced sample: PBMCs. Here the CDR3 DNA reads TGTGCCAGTAGTACGGGACAGGGGATCCCCGGGGAGCTGTTTTTT. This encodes CASSTGQGIPGELFF.